Following are 23 T cell receptor beta chains from one sample sequenced in a study of shared clonotypes between healthy human individuals. Produced via immunoSEQ multiplex PCR; TCRdb's table is partial and in-frame only. The sample shows more than 2 million clones, approximately 94% of them seen only once. The sample comprised naive CD4+ T cells sorted from blood. Subset of the sample: CD45RA+ positively selected. The receptors here all came from a man between 18 and 35 years old in good health.

The V call is TRBV7-2, the J call TRBJ2-3, with 8 bases aligning to TRBD1. Germline lookup yields CDR1 SGHTA and CDR2 FQGNSA. V was pared by 5 bases and J by 0 bases, with 7 bases of the junction left unmatched. The CDR3 spans 16 residues. This CDR3 reads CASSPGQAVSTDTQYF. The CDR3 nucleotides read TGTGCCAGCAGCCCGGGACAGGCAGTTAGCACAGATACGCAGTATTTT.

This clone was recorded only once. The rearrangement links TRBV27 to TRBJ1-4; TRBD1 might be the D (5 bases). The CDR3 contains 18 residues. CDR1 MNHEY and CDR2 SMNVEV come from the germline V gene (reference sequence). Trimming left V 3 bases short and J 8 bases short, with 25 bases between. The CDR3 sequence: CASSFSVSSGPGGEKLFF. The CDR3 bases are TGTGCCAGCAGTTTTTCGGTCTCGTCGGGCCCGGGGGGGGAAAAACTGTTTTTT.

The genes are TRBV7-2 and TRBJ2-1, with 7 bases fitting TRBD2. The ends lost 4 bases at V and 0 bases at J; junction bases unmatched: 3. Germline-derived CDR1 and CDR2 are SGHTA and FQGNSA. This CDR3 spans 15 amino acids. The DNA of the CDR3 is TGTGCCAGCAGCTCGGGGAGGGGCTCCTACAATGAGCAGTTCTTC. This encodes CASSSGRGSYNEQFF.

The genes are TRBV7-9 and TRBJ2-3, with 9 bases identical to TRBD2. J gave up 5 bases and V 5 bases, and 8 bases lay outside the gene matches. The CDR3 covers 15 residues. Looked up from germline, CDR1 is SEHNR and CDR2 is FQNEAQ (reference sequence). The CDR3 spells CASSAQGLAGDTQYF. The DNA for the CDR3 is TGTGCCAGCAGCGCTCAGGGACTAGCAGGAGATACGCAGTATTTT.

The chain links TRBV18 to TRBJ2-7, with D possibly being TRBD2 (6 bases). CDR3 length equals 15 residues. The V and J ends lost 0 bases and 2 bases respectively, with 11 bases between them. Germline assignment: CDR1 KGHSH and CDR2 LQKENI. The CDR3 sequence is CASSPPSGVTYEQYF. CDR3 nucleotides: TGTGCCAGCTCACCACCATCGGGGGTTACCTACGAGCAGTACTTC.

This chain's CDR3 is CASSRGEAGGYEQYF. In nucleotides, the CDR3 is TGTGCCAGCAGCCGCGGAGAAGCGGGAGGGTACGAGCAGTACTTC. This chain connects TRBV27 to TRBJ2-7, with 10 bases lining up with TRBD2. After removal of 6 bases from V and 4 bases from J, the junction contained 9 bases not matched to a gene. The CDR3 consists of 15 residues. Germline V gene lookup returns CDR1 MNHEY and CDR2 SMNVEV (reference sequence).

The chain combines TRBV19 with TRBJ1-6, with D hard to call. The CDR3 consists of 16 residues. Germline V gene lookup returns CDR1 LNHDA and CDR2 SQIVND (reference sequence). V dropped 6 bases and J dropped 7 bases, with 19 bases sitting between them. The CDR3 DNA is TGTGCCAGTAGAGTGGTGTTGGGAGTGGAAAATTCACCCCTCCACTTT. Protein: CASRVVLGVENSPLHF.

The rearrangement joins TRBV5-1 to TRBJ2-5; D call uncertain. Trimming removed 7 bases at V and 0 bases at J, with 10 bases between. CDR1 and CDR2 from the germline V gene are SGHRS and YFSETQ. The CDR3 is 13 amino acids. Here the CDR3 DNA reads TGCGCCAGCTTCCGAGGATACCAAGAGACCCAGTACTTC. Its protein product is CASFRGYQETQYF.

DNA of the CDR3: TGCGCCAGCAGTGAGCACGGTAGATCATTGAATGAGCAGTTCTTC. Residues: CASSEHGRSLNEQFF. V is TRBV10-2 and J is TRBJ2-1; unclear D gene. Deletions cut 2 bases from V and 7 bases from J, with 15 bases between. CDR3 length: 15 amino acids. Germline CDR1 and CDR2: WSHSY and SAAADI.

This chain uses TRBV6-5 with TRBJ1-6; 9 bases map to TRBD1. The CDR3 extends over 15 amino acids. In germline, CDR1 is MNHEY, CDR2 SVGAGI. Trimming took 2 bases from V and 10 from J; bases not matched to a gene: 6. The CDR3 protein is CASSYRQGGQSPLHF. The CDR3 bases are TGTGCCAGCAGTTACCGACAGGGGGGCCAATCACCCCTCCACTTT.

This clone has only one observation. Additional DNA sequences in this sample encode the identical CDR3. The chain employs TRBV9 and TRBJ2-1; 11 nucleotides agree with TRBD2. J gave up 3 bases and V 4 bases, and 3 bases lay outside the gene matches. The length of the CDR3 is 15 residues. Per the germline V gene, CDR1 is SGDLS and CDR2 is YYNGEE. CDR3 nucleotide sequence: TGTGCCAGCAGCCAAACTAGCGGGGGCTACAATGAGCAGTTCTTC. Its protein product is CASSQTSGGYNEQFF.

This clone was recorded once. The chain combines TRBV7-2 with TRBJ2-5, with no clear D. The V gene lost 5 bases and the J gene lost 1 base, with 17 bases spanning the gap. CDR1 and CDR2 from the germline V gene are SGHTA and FQGNSA. This CDR3 has 16 residues. The CDR3 loop is CASSSQIGYLQETQYF. In DNA form, the CDR3 reads TGTGCCAGCAGCAGTCAAATTGGGTATCTCCAAGAGACCCAGTACTTC.

The V and J genes are TRBV5-6 and TRBJ1-2; no clear D gene. The CDR3 extends over 13 amino acids. The germline V gene has CDR1 SGHDT and CDR2 YYEEEE. The germline V and J ends were trimmed by 0 bases and 4 bases, with 7 bases remaining between them. The CDR3 spells CASSLEETYGYTF. The DNA for the CDR3 is TGTGCCAGCAGCTTGGAGGAGACCTATGGCTACACCTTC.

The V and J genes are TRBV28 and TRBJ1-2; the D is unclear. The germline V gene encodes CDR1 MDHEN and CDR2 SYDVKM. V gave up 3 bases and J gave up 0 bases, with 8 bases separating them. The CDR3 is made up of 14 amino acids. CDR3 sequence reads: CASSFLDSNYGYTF. DNA of the CDR3: TGTGCCAGCAGTTTCTTGGATTCTAACTATGGCTACACCTTC.

V gene TRBV5-1 combines with J gene TRBJ2-1; TRBD1 agrees at 7 bases. This CDR3 comprises 15 residues. Germline loops: CDR1 SGHRS, CDR2 YFSETQ. J gave up 5 bases and V 1 base, and 6 bases lay outside the gene matches. Written as DNA, the CDR3 is TGCGCCAGCAGCTTGTCGGGACAGTCTAACAATGAGCAGTTCTTC. Its translation: CASSLSGQSNNEQFF.

The V and J genes are TRBV6-5 and TRBJ1-2; a weak D match, TRBD1 (6 bases). The CDR3 extends over 15 amino acids. Germline V CDR1 and CDR2: MNHEY, SVGAGI. Trimming removed 6 bases at V and 2 bases at J, with 16 bases between. Here the CDR3 reads CASRPPGVRNYGYTF. The CDR3 nucleotides are TGTGCCAGCAGACCACCAGGGGTACGGAACTATGGCTACACCTTC.

The chain recombines TRBV28 with TRBJ1-1, with 9 bases lining up with TRBD1. The CDR3 runs 16 residues. Germline CDR1 reads MDHEN; CDR2 reads SYDVKM. Trimming at V came to 3 bases and at J to 5 bases, leaving 10 bases not matched to a gene. DNA for the CDR3: TGTGCCAGCAGTTTGTCACTGACAGGGGGAGGAACTGAAGCTTTCTTT. It specifies CASSLSLTGGGTEAFF.

The chain couples TRBV5-4 to TRBJ2-7; TRBD1 matches 8 bases. In germline, CDR1 is SGHNT, CDR2 YYREEE (reference sequence). The CDR3 sequence is 19 residues long. Trimming cost V 5 bases and J 3 bases; bases outside gene matches: 22. CDR3 residues: CASSYQGAVPGLGLYEQYF. The CDR3 region has the DNA TGTGCCAGCAGTTACCAGGGGGCGGTCCCCGGGTTGGGGCTCTACGAGCAGTACTTC. Filled out from reference TRBV5-4 and TRBJ2-7, the complete variable domain reads ETGVTQSPTHLIKTRGQQVTLRCSSQSGHNTVSWYQQALGQGPQFIFQYYREEENGRGNFPPRFSGLQFPNYSSELNVNALELDDSALYLCASSYQGAVPGLGLYEQYFGPGTRLTVT.

This clone was seen a single time. The genes are TRBV28 and TRBJ1-2; 10 positions match TRBD1. The V segment lost 6 bases and the J segment 4 bases; nucleotides outside the gene matches: 5. CDR3 length equals 14 residues. Looked up from germline, CDR1 is MDHEN and CDR2 is SYDVKM. CDR3 coding DNA: TGTGCCAGCAGCACGACAGGGGGCGGCTATGGCTACACCTTC. Its protein product is CASSTTGGGYGYTF.

A word on this clone: Other nucleotide sequences from this sample produce the same CDR3. The V and J genes are TRBV29-1 and TRBJ2-5; a possible D gene is TRBD2 (5 bases). Looked up from germline, CDR1 is SQVTM and CDR2 is ANQGSEA. Trimming stripped 2 bases from V and 5 bases from J, with 9 bases between. This CDR3 is built from 12 residues. The CDR3 here is CSVENGGETQYF. In DNA, the CDR3 is TGCAGCGTTGAAAATGGCGGGGAGACCCAGTACTTC.

The chain has TRBV25-1 and TRBJ2-3, with D unclear. The CDR3 contains 14 residues. V was cut by 3 bases and J by 1 base, with 8 bases left in between. Germline assignment: CDR1 MGHDK and CDR2 SYGVNS. CDR3 nucleotide sequence: TGTGCCAGCAGTGAGGAAAGCCGCACAGATACGCAGTATTTT. This gives the protein CASSEESRTDTQYF. Based on the CDR3 plus reference TRBV25-1 and TRBJ2-3, the full variable domain is EADIYQTPRYLVIGTGKKITLECSQTMGHDKMYWYQQDPGMELHLIHYSYGVNSTEKGDLSSESTVSRIRTEHFPLTLESARPSHTSQYLCASSEESRTDTQYFGPGTRLTVL.

The chain recombines TRBV2 with TRBJ1-1; D unclear. Germline CDR1 and CDR2: SNHLY and FYNNEI. The CDR3 totals 14 residues. V was shortened by 5 bases and J by 1 base, with 11 bases between the two germline ends. The CDR3 loop is CASSTLRANTEAFF. The CDR3 DNA reads TGTGCCAGCAGTACCCTGAGGGCGAACACTGAAGCTTTCTTT.

The gene calls are TRBV4-1 and TRBJ2-3, with D possibly being TRBD2 (5 bases). V shed 1 base and J shed 5 bases, with 7 bases lying between them. CDR3 size: 13 residues. The V gene's germline CDR1 is MGHRA and CDR2 YSYEKL. CDR3 residues: CASSQGERDTQYF. DNA of the CDR3: TGCGCCAGCAGCCAAGGGGAGAGAGATACGCAGTATTTT.